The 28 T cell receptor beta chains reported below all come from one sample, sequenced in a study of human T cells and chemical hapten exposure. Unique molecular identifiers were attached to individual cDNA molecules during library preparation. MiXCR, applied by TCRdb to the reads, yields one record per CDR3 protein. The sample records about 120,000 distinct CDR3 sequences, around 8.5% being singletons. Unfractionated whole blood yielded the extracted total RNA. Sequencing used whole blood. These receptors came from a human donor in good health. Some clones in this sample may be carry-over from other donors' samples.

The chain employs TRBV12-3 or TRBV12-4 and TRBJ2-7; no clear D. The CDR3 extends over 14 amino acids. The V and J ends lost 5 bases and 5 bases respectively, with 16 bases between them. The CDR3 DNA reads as TGTGCCAGCAGTCCCCGTCCCGACCTTGACGAGCAGTACTTC. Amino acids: CASSPRPDLDEQYF.

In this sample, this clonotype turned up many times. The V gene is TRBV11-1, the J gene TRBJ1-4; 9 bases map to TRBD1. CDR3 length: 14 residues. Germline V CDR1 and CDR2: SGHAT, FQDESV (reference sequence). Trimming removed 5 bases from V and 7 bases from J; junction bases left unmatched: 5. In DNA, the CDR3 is TGTGCCAGCAGCGCACAGGGGGCGGTTGAAAAACTGTTTTTT. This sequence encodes CASSAQGAVEKLFF.

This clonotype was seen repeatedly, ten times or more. Written as DNA, the CDR3 is TGTGCCACCAGCACTGGACTAGCGGGAGTGGGCAGCTCCTACAATGAGCAGTTCTTC. This codes for CATSTGLAGVGSSYNEQFF. This chain connects TRBV15 to TRBJ2-1, with 13 bases matching TRBD2. CDR3 length equals 19 residues. Germline lookup yields CDR1 LNHNV and CDR2 YYDKDF (reference sequence). V dropped 4 bases and J dropped 0; count of bases not matched to a gene: 9.

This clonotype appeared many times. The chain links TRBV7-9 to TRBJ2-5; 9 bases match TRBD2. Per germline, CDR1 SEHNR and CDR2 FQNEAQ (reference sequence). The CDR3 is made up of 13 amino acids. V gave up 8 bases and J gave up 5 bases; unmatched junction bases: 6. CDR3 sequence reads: CASAGGLEETQYF. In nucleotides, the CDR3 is TGTGCCAGCGCGGGAGGGCTCGAGGAGACCCAGTACTTC.

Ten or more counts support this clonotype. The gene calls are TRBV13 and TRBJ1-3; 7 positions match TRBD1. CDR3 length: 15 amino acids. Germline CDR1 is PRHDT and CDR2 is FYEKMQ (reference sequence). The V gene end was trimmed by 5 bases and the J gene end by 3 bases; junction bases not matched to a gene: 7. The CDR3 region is CASSGDRASGNTIYF. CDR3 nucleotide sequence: TGTGCCAGCAGCGGAGACAGGGCTAGTGGAAACACCATATATTTT.

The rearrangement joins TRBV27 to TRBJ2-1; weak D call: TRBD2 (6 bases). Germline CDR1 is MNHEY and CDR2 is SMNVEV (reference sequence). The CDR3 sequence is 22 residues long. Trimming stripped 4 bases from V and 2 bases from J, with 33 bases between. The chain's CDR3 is CASSWGGGKSRSSTNAYNEQFF. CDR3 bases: TGTGCCAGCAGTTGGGGAGGAGGAAAAAGCAGGTCTTCGACTAACGCCTACAATGAGCAGTTCTTC.

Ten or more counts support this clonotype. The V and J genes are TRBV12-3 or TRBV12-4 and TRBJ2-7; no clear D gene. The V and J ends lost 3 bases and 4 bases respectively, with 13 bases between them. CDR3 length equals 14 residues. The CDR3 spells CASSFARTEYEQYF. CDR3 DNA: TGTGCCAGCAGTTTCGCTAGGACCGAATACGAGCAGTACTTC.

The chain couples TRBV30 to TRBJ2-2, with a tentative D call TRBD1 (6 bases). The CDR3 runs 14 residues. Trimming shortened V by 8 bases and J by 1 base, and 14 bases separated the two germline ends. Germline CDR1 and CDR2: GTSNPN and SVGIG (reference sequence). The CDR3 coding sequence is TGTGCCGCGCAGGGACAACTGAACACCGGGGAGCTGTTTTTT. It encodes CAAQGQLNTGELFF.

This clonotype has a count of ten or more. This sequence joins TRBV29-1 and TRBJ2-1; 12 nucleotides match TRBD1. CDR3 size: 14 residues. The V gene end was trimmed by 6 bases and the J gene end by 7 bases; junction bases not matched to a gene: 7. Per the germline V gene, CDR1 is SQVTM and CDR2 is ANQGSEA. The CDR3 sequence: CSVVKGQGANEQFF. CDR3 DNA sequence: TGCAGCGTCGTGAAGGGACAGGGGGCGAATGAGCAGTTCTTC.

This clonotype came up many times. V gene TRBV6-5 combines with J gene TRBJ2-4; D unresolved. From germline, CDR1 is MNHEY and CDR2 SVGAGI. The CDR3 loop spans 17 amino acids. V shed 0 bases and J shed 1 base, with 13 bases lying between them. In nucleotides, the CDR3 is TGTGCCAGCAGTTACTCTTACGCGGCGTGGGCCAAAAACATTCAGTACTTC. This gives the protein CASSYSYAAWAKNIQYF.

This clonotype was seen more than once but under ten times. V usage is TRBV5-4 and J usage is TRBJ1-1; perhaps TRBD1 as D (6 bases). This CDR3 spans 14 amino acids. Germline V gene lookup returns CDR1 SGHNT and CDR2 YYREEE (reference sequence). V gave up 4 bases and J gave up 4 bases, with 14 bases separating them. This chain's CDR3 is CASSPTGLGTEAFF. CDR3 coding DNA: TGTGCCAGCAGCCCTACAGGGTTGGGCACTGAAGCTTTCTTT.

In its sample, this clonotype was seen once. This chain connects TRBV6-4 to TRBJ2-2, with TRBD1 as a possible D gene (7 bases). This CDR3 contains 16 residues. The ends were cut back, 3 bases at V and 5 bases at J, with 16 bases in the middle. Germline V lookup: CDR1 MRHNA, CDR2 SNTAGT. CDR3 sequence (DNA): TGTGCCAGCAGTGAGATGACAGGGCGGGGTACCGGGGAGCTGTTTTTT. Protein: CASSEMTGRGTGELFF.

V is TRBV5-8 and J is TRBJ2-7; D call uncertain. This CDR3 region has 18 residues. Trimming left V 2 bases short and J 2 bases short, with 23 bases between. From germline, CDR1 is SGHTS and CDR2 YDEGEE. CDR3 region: CASSFPPPYGSEPYEQYF. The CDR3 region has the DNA TGTGCCAGCAGCTTTCCACCACCCTACGGTTCAGAACCCTACGAGCAGTACTTC.

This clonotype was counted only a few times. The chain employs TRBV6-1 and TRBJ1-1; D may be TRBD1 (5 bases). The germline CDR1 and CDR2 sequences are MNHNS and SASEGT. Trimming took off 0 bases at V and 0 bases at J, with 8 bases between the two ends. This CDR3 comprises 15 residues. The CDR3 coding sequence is TGTGCCAGCAGTGAAGCAGGGGACCTGAACACTGAAGCTTTCTTT. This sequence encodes CASSEAGDLNTEAFF.

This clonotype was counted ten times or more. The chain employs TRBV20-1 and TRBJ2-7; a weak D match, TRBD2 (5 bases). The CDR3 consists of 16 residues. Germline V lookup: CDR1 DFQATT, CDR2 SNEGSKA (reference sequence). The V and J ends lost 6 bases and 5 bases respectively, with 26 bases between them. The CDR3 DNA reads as TGCAGTGCCCCAAAACAACCGACTGGGAGTGTCCACGAGCAGTACTTC. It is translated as CSAPKQPTGSVHEQYF.

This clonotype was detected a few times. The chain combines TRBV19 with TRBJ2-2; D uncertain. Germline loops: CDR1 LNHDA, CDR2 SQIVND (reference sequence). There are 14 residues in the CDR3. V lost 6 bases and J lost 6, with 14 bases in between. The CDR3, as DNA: TGTGCCAGTAGAGAGAGGCATGGCGCCGGGGAGCTGTTTTTT. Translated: CASRERHGAGELFF.

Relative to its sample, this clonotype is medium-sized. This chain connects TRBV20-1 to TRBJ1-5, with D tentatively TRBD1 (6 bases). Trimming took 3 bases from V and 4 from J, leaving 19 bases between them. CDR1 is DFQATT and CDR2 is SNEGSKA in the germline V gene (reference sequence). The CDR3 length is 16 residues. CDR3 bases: TGCAGTGCTAGTGAGGGGGAACACGGGACGAATCAGCCCCAGCATTTT. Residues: CSASEGEHGTNQPQHF.

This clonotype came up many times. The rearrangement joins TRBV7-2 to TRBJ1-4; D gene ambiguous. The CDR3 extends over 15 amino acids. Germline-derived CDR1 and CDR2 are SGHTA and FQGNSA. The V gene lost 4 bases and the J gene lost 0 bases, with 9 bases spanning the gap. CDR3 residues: CASSSKVATNEKLFF. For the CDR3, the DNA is TGTGCCAGCAGCTCCAAGGTTGCAACTAATGAAAAACTGTTTTTT.

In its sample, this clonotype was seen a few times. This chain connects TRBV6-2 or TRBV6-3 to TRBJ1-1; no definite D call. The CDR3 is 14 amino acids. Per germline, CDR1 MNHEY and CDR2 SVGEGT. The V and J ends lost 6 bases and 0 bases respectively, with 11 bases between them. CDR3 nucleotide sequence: TGTGCCAGCAGCCATCTGTCGGTGAACACTGAAGCTTTCTTT. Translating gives CASSHLSVNTEAFF.

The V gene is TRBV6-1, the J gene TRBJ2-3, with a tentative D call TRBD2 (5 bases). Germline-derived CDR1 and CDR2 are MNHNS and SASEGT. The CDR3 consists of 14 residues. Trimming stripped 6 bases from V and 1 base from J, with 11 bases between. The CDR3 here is CASRNRAGTDTQYF. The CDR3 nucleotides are TGTGCCAGCAGAAACCGAGCGGGCACAGATACGCAGTATTTT.

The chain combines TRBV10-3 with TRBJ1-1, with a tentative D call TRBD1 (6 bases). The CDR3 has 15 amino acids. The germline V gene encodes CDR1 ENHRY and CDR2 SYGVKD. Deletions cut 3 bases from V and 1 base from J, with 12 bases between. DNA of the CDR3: TGTGCCATCAGTGAAGGGGCACAGGGGAACACTGAAGCTTTCTTT. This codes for CAISEGAQGNTEAFF.

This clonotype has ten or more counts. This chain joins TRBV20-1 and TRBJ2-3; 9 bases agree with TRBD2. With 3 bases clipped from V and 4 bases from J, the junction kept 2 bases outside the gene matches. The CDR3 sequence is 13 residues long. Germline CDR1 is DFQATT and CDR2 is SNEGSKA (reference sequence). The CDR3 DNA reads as TGCAGTGCTAGGCGGGAGGGCCCAGATACGCAGTATTTT. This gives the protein CSARREGPDTQYF.

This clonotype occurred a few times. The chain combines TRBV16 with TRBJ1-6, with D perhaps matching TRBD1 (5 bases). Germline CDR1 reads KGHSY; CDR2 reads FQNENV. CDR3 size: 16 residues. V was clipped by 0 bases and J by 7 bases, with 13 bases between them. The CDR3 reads CASSQSGQGGNSPLHF. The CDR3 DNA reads TGTGCCAGCAGCCAATCGGGGCAGGGTGGAAATTCACCCCTCCACTTT.

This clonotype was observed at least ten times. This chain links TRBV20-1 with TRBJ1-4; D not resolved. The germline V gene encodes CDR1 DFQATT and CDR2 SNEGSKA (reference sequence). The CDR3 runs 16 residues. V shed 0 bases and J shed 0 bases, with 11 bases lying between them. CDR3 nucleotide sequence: TGCAGTGCTAGAGACCCCGGCAGGCCAACTAATGAAAAACTGTTTTTT. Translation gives CSARDPGRPTNEKLFF.

The DNA for the CDR3 is TGCAGCGGCCGGGGGGGATTAGAGACCCAGTACTTC. Encoded protein: CSGRGGLETQYF. The gene calls are TRBV29-1 and TRBJ2-5, with 8 bases fitting TRBD2. CDR3 length equals 12 residues. The trim removed 7 bases at V and 4 bases at J, leaving 5 bases unmatched. Germline loops: CDR1 SQVTM, CDR2 ANQGSEA.

The CDR3 reads CASSTRDSLYPQYF. The CDR3 nucleotides are TGTGCCAGCAGTACCCGGGACAGCCTTTACCCCCAGTACTTC. The J gene is TRBJ2-7, the V gene TRBV6-1, with TRBD1 identical over 7 bases. From germline, CDR1 is MNHNS and CDR2 SASEGT. With 5 bases clipped from V and 10 bases from J, the junction kept 14 bases outside the gene matches. This CDR3 has 14 residues.

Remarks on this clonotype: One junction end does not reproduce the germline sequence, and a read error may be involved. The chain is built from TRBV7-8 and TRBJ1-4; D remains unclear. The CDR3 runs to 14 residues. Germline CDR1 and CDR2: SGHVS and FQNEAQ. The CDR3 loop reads CARSLPTENEKLFF. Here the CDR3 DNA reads TGTGCCAGAAGCTTACCGACGGAGAATGAAAAACTGTTTTTT. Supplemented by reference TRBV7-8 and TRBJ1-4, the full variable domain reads GAGVSQSPRYKVAKRGQDVALRCDPISGHVSLFWYQQALGQGPEFLTYFQNEAQLDKSGLPSDRFFAERPEGSVSTLKIQRTQQEDSAVYLCARSLPTENEKLFFGSGTQLSVL.

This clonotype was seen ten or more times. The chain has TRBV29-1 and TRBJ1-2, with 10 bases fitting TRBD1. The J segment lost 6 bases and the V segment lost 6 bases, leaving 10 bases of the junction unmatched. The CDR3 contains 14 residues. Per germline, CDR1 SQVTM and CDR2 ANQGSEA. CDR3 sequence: CSVRGTGDHHGYTF. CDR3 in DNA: TGCAGCGTGAGGGGGACAGGGGACCATCATGGCTACACCTTC.